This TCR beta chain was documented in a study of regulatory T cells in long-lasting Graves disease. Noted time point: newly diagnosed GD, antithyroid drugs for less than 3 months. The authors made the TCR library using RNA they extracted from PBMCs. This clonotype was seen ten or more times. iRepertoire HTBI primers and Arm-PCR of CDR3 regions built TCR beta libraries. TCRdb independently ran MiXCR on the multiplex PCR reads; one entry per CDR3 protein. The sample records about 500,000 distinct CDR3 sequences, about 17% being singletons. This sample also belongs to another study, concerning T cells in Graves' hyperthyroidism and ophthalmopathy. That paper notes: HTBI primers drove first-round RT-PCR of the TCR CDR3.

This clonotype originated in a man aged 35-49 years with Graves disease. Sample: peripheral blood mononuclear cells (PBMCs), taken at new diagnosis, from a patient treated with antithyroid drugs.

The CDR3 bases are TGTGCCAGCAGTCCCCGGGGGACTAGCGGGAGAGATGAGCAGTACTTC. Protein: CASSPRGTSGRDEQYF. This chain uses TRBV12-3 or TRBV12-4 with TRBJ2-7; 14 nucleotides match TRBD2. This CDR3 spans 16 amino acids. V gave up 5 bases and J gave up 7 bases; unmatched junction bases: 10.